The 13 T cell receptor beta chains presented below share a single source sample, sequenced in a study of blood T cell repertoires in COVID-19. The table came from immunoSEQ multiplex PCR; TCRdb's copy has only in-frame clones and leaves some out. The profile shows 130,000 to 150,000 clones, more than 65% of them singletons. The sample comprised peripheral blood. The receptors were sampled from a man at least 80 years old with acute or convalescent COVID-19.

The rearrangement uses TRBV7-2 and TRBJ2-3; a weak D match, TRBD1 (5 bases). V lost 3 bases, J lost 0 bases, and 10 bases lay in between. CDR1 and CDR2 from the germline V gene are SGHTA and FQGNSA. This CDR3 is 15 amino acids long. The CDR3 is CASSFRGLSTDTQYF. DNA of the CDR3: TGTGCCAGCAGCTTTAGGGGCCTCAGCACAGATACGCAGTATTTT.

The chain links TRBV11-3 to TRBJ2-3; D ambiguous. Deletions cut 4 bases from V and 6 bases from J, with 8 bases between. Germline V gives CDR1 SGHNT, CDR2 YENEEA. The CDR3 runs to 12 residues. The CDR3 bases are TGTGCCAGCAGCTCCCCCCCGGATACGCAGTATTTT. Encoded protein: CASSSPPDTQYF.

The CDR3: CASSEGGPPNYGYTF. In DNA, the CDR3 is TGTGCCAGCAGTGAAGGAGGTCCACCCAACTATGGCTACACCTTC. The chain has TRBV2 and TRBJ1-2; D is unresolved. The ends were cut back, 1 base at V and 2 bases at J, with 11 bases in the middle. CDR3 length: 15 residues. Germline V gene data show CDR1 as SNHLY and CDR2 as FYNNEI.

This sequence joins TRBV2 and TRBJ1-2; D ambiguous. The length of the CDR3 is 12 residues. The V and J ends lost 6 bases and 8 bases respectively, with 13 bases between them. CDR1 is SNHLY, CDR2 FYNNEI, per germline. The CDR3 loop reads CASSASRWGYTF. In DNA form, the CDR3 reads TGTGCCAGCAGCGCGTCCCGGTGGGGCTACACCTTC.

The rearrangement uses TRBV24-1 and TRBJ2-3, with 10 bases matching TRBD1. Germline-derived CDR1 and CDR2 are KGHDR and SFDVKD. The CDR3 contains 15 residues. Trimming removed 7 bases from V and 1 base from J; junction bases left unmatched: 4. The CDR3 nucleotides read TGTGCCACCAGGGGGACAGGGGAAGGCACAGATACGCAGTATTTT. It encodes CATRGTGEGTDTQYF.

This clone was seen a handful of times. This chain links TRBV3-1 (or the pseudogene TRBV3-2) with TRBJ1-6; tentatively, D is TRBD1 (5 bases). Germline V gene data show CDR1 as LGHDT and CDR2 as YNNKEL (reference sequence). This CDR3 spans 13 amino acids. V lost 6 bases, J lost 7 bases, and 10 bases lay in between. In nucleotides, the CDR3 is TGTGCCAGCAGTTCGGGGGGGAATTCACCCCTCCACTTT. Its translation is CASSSGGNSPLHF.

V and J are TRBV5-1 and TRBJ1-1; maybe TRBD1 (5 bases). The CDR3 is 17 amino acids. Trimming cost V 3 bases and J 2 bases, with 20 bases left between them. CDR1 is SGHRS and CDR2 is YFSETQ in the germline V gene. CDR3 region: CASSSNRDGWTNTEAFF. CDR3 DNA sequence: TGCGCCAGCAGCTCGAACCGAGATGGTTGGACAAACACTGAAGCTTTCTTT.

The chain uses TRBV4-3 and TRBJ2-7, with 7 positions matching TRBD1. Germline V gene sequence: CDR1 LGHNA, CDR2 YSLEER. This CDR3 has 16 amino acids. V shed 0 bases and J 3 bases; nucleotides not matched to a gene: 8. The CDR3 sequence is CASSQERDRLLYEQYF. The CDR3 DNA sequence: TGCGCCAGCAGCCAAGAACGGGACAGACTACTCTACGAGCAGTACTTC.

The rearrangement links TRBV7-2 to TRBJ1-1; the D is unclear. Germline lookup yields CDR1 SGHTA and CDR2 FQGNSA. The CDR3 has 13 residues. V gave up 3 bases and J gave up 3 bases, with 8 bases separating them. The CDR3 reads CASSFPGYTEAFF. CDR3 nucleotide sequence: TGTGCCAGCAGCTTCCCGGGATACACTGAAGCTTTCTTT.

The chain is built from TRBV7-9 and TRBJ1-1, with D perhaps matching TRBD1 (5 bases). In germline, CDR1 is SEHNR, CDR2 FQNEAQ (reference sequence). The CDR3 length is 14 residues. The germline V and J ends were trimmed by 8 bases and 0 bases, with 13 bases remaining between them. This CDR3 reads CASHYQTVNTEAFF. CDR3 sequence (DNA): TGTGCCAGCCACTACCAGACAGTGAACACTGAAGCTTTCTTT.

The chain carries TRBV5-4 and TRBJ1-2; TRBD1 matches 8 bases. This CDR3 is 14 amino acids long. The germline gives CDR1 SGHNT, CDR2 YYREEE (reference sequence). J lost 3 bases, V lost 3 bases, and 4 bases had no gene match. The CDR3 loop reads CASSSGQGYYGYTF. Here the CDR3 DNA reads TGTGCCAGCAGCTCCGGACAGGGTTACTATGGCTACACCTTC.

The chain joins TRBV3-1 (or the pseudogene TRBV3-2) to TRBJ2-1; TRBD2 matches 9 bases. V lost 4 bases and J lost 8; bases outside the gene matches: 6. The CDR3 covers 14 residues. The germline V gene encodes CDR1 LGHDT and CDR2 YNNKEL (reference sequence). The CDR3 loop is CASSPAGGPHEQFF. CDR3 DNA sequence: TGTGCCAGCAGCCCGGCGGGGGGGCCGCATGAGCAGTTCTTC.

DNA of the CDR3: TGTGCCAGCAGTTACAACTGGTGGACGGGGGGGAAACAAGAGACCCAGTACTTC. Its translation: CASSYNWWTGGKQETQYF. The rearrangement uses TRBV6-2 or TRBV6-3 and TRBJ2-5; 8 nucleotides line up with TRBD2. V was pared by 2 bases and J by 2 bases, with 13 bases of the junction left unmatched. The CDR3 is 18 amino acids. The V gene's germline CDR1 is MNHEY and CDR2 SVGEGT.